Listed below are T cell receptor beta chains from one sample, sequenced in a study of metastatic and nonmetastatic thyroid tumors. TCRdb re-called clones via MiXCR from the PCR reads. The table includes some 38,000 clones, roughly 14% detected once. The material sequenced was blood. The receptors shown here come from a female donor with papillary thyroid cancer or a benign thyroid nodule (not recorded which). Some clones in this sample may be carry-over from other donors' samples. The CDR3 runs from the conserved cysteine through the conserved F or W. The order of the fields is V gene, J gene, D gene, clone size, CDR3 protein, CDR3 DNA. A D gene is named only where the DNA matches it firmly. Size is omitted from some rows. Given values are once, few, many or a class for expanded clones.

TRBV28	TRBJ1-2	-	few	CASSLDKYGYTF	TGTGCCAGCAGCCTCGACAAATATGGCTACACCTTC
TRBV6-1	TRBJ2-3	-	many	CASSLWIDTQYF	TGTGCCAGCAGTCTATGGATAGATACGCAGTATTTT
TRBV30	TRBJ1-1	-	many	CARNSGMNTEAFF	TGTGCCAGGAATTCAGGTATGAACACTGAAGCTTTCTTT
TRBV19	TRBJ2-2	TRBD1	few	CASRETGRTGELFF	TGTGCCAGTAGGGAGACAGGGCGGACCGGGGAGCTGTTTTTT
TRBV2	TRBJ2-1	TRBD2	-	CASSRGLGINEDEQFF	TGTGCCAGCAGCCGGGGACTAGGCATTAACGAGGATGAGCAGTTCTTC
TRBV20-1	TRBJ2-1	TRBD2	-	CSARVAGGAEQFF	TGCAGTGCTAGAGTGGCGGGAGGGGCAGAGCAGTTCTTC
TRBV24-1	TRBJ2-2	-	few	CATQGDTGGLFF	TGTGCCACCCAAGGAGACACCGGGGGGCTGTTTTTT
TRBV18	TRBJ2-1	TRBD2	-	CASSLQVRGDNEQFF	TGTGCCAGCTCATTACAAGTACGGGGGGACAATGAGCAGTTCTTC
TRBV20-1	TRBJ2-5	-	many	CSAGRDPRGQETQYF	TGCAGTGCTGGCCGGGATCCGAGGGGGCAAGAGACCCAGTACTTC
TRBV5-1	TRBJ2-2	-	many	CASSSFGTNTGELFF	TGCGCCAGCAGCTCCTTCGGGACGAACACCGGGGAGCTGTTTTTT
TRBV9	TRBJ1-2	-	many	CASSVGQRANYGYTF	TGTGCCAGCAGCGTAGGACAGAGAGCTAACTATGGCTACACCTTC
TRBV5-1	TRBJ1-2	TRBD1	many	CASSLVSGTDYGYTF	TGCGCCAGCAGCTTGGTGTCGGGGACAGACTATGGCTACACCTTC
TRBV4-1	TRBJ2-1	TRBD2	many	CASSQPSGRGTRNEQFF	TGCGCCAGCAGCCAACCCAGCGGGAGAGGGACCCGCAATGAGCAGTTCTTC
TRBV20-1	TRBJ1-1	-	-	CGGIGNTEAFF	TGCGGAGGAATTGGCAACACTGAAGCTTTCTTT
TRBV7-9	TRBJ2-1	-	-	CANSTQEGAGQFF	TGTGCCAACAGCACGCAGGAGGGGGCCGGCCAGTTCTTC
TRBV6-1	TRBJ2-4	-	many	CASSEGVGSGIQYF	TGTGCCAGCAGTGAAGGGGTGGGAAGTGGCATTCAGTACTTC
TRBV6-1	TRBJ1-3	-	-	CASSEGLVVGYLSGNTIYF	TGTGCCAGCAGTGAAGGGCTGGTGGTAGGGTACCTCTCTGGAAACACCATATATTTT
TRBV7-2	TRBJ1-2	-	many	CASSLLQSYGYTF	TGTGCCAGCAGCCTGCTTCAGTCCTATGGCTACACCTTC
TRBV6-5	TRBJ2-7	-	medium-sized	CASSYPVGTAQPYEQYF	TGTGCCAGCAGTTACCCCGTCGGGACGGCGCAACCTTACGAGCAGTACTTC
TRBV12-3/TRBV12-4	TRBJ2-1	TRBD2	many	CASSLEEGASGDEQFF	TGTGCCAGCAGTTTAGAGGAGGGGGCTAGCGGGGATGAGCAGTTCTTC
TRBV5-1	TRBJ2-4	-	-	CASGGTMGVGKNIQYF	TGCGCCAGCGGCGGTACGATGGGTGTGGGCAAAAACATTCAGTACTTC
TRBV7-8	TRBJ2-1	TRBD2	-	CVSSLAGGKNEQFF	TGTGTCAGCAGCTTAGCGGGGGGGAAGAATGAGCAGTTCTTC
TRBV5-1	TRBJ2-3	-	many	CASSLAAPLTDTQYF	TGCGCCAGCAGCTTGGCCGCTCCTCTCACAGATACGCAGTATTTT
TRBV2	TRBJ1-2	-	many	CASSEGFNYGYTF	TGTGCCAGCAGTGAAGGTTTTAACTATGGCTACACCTTC
TRBV6-1	TRBJ1-1	-	-	CASSHLGPDGTEALF	TGTGCCAGCAGTCATCTCGGACCGGACGGAACTGAAGCTCTCTTT
TRBV3-1	TRBJ1-2	-	many	CASSQDRMGGYGYTF	TGTGCCAGCAGCCAAGATCGGATGGGGGGCTATGGCTACACCTTC
TRBV27	TRBJ1-2	TRBD1	-	CASSTTDRGGYGYTF	TGTGCCAGCAGTACGACGGACAGGGGGGGCTATGGCTACACCTTC
TRBV14	TRBJ2-7	-	many	CASSHLQGHSTYEQYF	TGTGCCAGCAGCCACCTACAGGGACACAGCACCTACGAGCAGTACTTC
TRBV19	TRBJ2-1	-	many	CASSLGSSYNEQFF	TGTGCCAGTAGTTTGGGGAGCTCCTACAATGAGCAGTTCTTC
TRBV6-5	TRBJ2-7	-	few	CASSTRVAAISYEQYF	TGTGCCAGCAGTACCCGTGTAGCCGCCATCTCCTACGAGCAGTACTTC
TRBV6-1	TRBJ2-7	TRBD2	medium-sized	CASSGPFAGGGYEQYF	TGTGCCAGCAGTGGACCCTTTGCGGGAGGCGGCTACGAGCAGTACTTC
TRBV13	TRBJ2-2	TRBD2	many	CASSPWREGAGELFF	TGTGCCAGCAGCCCTTGGCGGGAGGGAGCCGGGGAGCTGTTTTTT
TRBV7-9	TRBJ2-1	TRBD2	many	CASNVAGYPNEQFF	TGTGCCAGCAACGTAGCGGGCTACCCCAATGAGCAGTTCTTC
TRBV12-3/TRBV12-4	TRBJ2-1	TRBD2	-	CASSRHPAGMNEQFF	TGTGCCAGCAGTAGACACCCAGCGGGAATGAATGAGCAGTTCTTC
TRBV6-6	TRBJ1-5	-	many	CASSYSGRGMTEPQHF	TGTGCCAGCAGTTACTCGGGACGGGGGATGACGGAGCCCCAGCATTTT
TRBV19	TRBJ1-1	-	many	CASSFQRNTEAFF	TGTGCCAGTAGTTTTCAAAGGAACACTGAAGCTTTCTTT
TRBV6-1	TRBJ2-5	TRBD1	few	CASSPRRRRQGAGETQYF	TGTGCCAGCAGTCCCCGAAGGCGGAGACAGGGTGCTGGGGAGACCCAGTACTTC
TRBV5-4	TRBJ2-1	-	few	CASSLLLAEVSNEQFF	TGTGCCAGCAGCTTACTCTTAGCGGAAGTCTCCAATGAGCAGTTCTTC
TRBV6-1	TRBJ2-1	-	-	CASSEEPSPYNEQFF	TGTGCCAGCAGTGAAGAGCCATCCCCCTACAATGAGCAGTTCTTC
TRBV6-1	TRBJ2-3	-	many	CASRWTASDTQYF	TGTGCCAGCAGATGGACAGCCTCAGATACGCAGTATTTT
TRBV4-1	TRBJ1-1	-	many	CASSQAGRNTEAFF	TGCGCCAGCAGCCAAGCGGGTAGGAACACTGAAGCTTTCTTT
TRBV30	TRBJ1-5	-	many	CAWSVGGNQPQHF	TGTGCCTGGAGTGTGGGGGGCAATCAGCCCCAGCATTTT
TRBV19	TRBJ2-3	TRBD2	many	CASSTGGLAGITTDTQYF	TGTGCCAGTAGTACCGGGGGACTAGCGGGAATAACCACAGATACGCAGTATTTT
TRBV28	TRBJ1-2	TRBD1	few	CVSSLGQVTNGYTF	TGTGTCAGCAGTCTTGGACAGGTCACCAATGGTTACACCTTC
TRBV2	TRBJ2-7	-	many	CASKQRTALTRFPYEQYF	TGTGCCAGCAAACAGAGGACCGCATTGACCCGATTTCCCTACGAGCAGTACTTC
TRBV10-3	TRBJ2-1	TRBD2	once	CAISESSGRAYNEKFF	TGTGCCATCAGTGAGTCTAGCGGGAGGGCGTACAATGAGAAGTTCTTC
TRBV29-1	TRBJ1-1	-	many	CSVDGVRGRATEAFF	TGCAGCGTTGATGGGGTACGGGGGCGAGCTACTGAAGCTTTCTTT
TRBV3-1	TRBJ2-1	-	many	CASSQGLYEQFF	TGTGCCAGCAGCCAAGGTCTTTATGAGCAGTTCTTC
TRBV28	TRBJ2-5	-	medium-sized	CASSLWEGRAIQETQYF	TGTGCCAGCAGTTTATGGGAGGGGCGGGCGATCCAAGAGACCCAGTACTTC
TRBV5-1	TRBJ1-2	TRBD1	-	CASSRGQGGGYTF	TGCGCCAGCAGCAGAGGACAGGGAGGTGGCTACACCTTC
TRBV29-1	TRBJ1-2	TRBD1	many	CSVVRWTGVTNYGYTF	TGCAGCGTTGTCCGTTGGACAGGGGTCACTAACTATGGCTACACCTTC
TRBV19	TRBJ2-7	TRBD1	many	CASSLRQGRSCYEQYF	TGTGCCAGTAGTTTACGACAGGGCAGATCCTGCTACGAGCAGTACTTC
TRBV6-6	TRBJ2-7	TRBD2	many	CASSYPLRTSGTYEQYF	TGTGCCAGCAGTTACCCTCTAAGGACTAGCGGGACATACGAGCAGTACTTC
TRBV9	TRBJ1-1	-	many	CASSEGQNTEAFF	TGTGCCAGCAGCGAGGGACAGAACACTGAAGCTTTCTTT
TRBV5-1	TRBJ2-1	TRBD2	many	CASSSGTSGDEQFF	TGCGCCAGCAGCTCCGGGACTAGCGGTGATGAGCAGTTCTTC